A single T cell receptor (beta chain) is shown here with its context. The entry originates in a study of shared clonotypes between healthy human individuals. As for the study in general: The cohort had a couple of women and a few men, ages 18 to 49. A donor's plate count was three for CD4 naive and three for CD4 memory; CD8 naive had two and CD8 memory one.

The donors, healthy adults who were HIV-negative, had experienced no recent acute infections or vaccinations. V gave up 6 bases and J gave up 4 bases; unmatched junction bases: 7. This CDR3 contains 15 residues. Germline CDR1 MNHEY, CDR2 SVGAGI. Template for every sorted-subset replicate PCR totaled 150 to 250 ng DNA, 25,000 to 35,000 T cell genomes. This table comes from immunoSEQ multiplex PCR, and its TCRdb copy is limited to in-frame clones, with some not included. The sample has some 1,400,000 clones; 96% are singletons. The rearrangement joins TRBV6-5 to TRBJ2-7; 12 bases are a match to TRBD1. The sequencing sample was made of naive CD4+ T cells sorted from blood. Subset of the sample: CD45RA+ positively selected. The TCR originated in a man aged 30 to 45 in good health. The CDR3 loop is CASRKPGQGAYEQYF. DNA of the CDR3: TGTGCCAGCAGAAAGCCGGGACAGGGGGCGTACGAGCAGTACTTC.